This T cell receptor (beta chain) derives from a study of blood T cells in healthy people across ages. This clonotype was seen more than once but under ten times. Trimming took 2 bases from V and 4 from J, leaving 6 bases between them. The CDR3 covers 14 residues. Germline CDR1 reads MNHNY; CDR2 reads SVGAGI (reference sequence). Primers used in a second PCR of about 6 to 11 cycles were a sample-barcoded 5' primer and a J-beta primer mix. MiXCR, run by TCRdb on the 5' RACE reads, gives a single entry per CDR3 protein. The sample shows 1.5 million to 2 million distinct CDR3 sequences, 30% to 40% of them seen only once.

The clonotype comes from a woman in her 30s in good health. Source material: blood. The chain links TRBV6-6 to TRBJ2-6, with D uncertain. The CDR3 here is CASSYALGANVLTF. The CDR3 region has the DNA TGTGCCAGCAGTTACGCGTTAGGGGCCAACGTCCTGACTTTC.